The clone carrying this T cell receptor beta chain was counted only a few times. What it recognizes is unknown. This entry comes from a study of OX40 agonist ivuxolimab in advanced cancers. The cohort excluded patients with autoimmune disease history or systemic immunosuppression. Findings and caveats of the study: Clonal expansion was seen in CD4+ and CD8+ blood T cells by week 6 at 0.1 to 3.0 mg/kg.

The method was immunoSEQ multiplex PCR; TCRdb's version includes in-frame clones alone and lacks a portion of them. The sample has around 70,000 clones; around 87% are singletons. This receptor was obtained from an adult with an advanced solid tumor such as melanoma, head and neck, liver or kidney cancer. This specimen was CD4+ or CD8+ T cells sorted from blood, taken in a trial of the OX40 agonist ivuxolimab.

The CDR3 DNA reads TGTGCCAGCAGCCGCTTAGGAGGGGGACAGCCCCAGCATTTT. It encodes CASSRLGGGQPQHF. The rearrangement links TRBV7-8 to TRBJ1-5; D may be TRBD1 (6 bases). V was pared by 5 bases and J by 7 bases, with 15 bases between. Per the germline V gene, CDR1 is SGHVS and CDR2 is FQNEAQ. This CDR3 is built from 14 residues.